The rows below give T cell receptor beta chains drawn from one sample of a study of blood T cell repertoires in COVID-19. Clones were sequenced by immunoSEQ multiplex PCR, and TCRdb holds only the in-frame ones, with some missing. The repertoire holds around 230,000 clones, with over 85% as singletons. Sequenced: PBMCs or T cells enriched from blood (not recorded which). The source is a woman aged 25 to 39 with acute COVID-19. The CDR3 runs from the conserved cysteine through the conserved F or W. A D gene is named only where the DNA matches it firmly. Expanded clones are given a class, and other clones once, few, many or no size at all.

J gene: TRBJ1-2; D gene: .; V gene: TRBV3-1/TRBV3-2; clone size: .; CDR3 DNA: TGTGCCAGCAGCCGGCACGGGAGGGCCGGCTACACCTTC; CDR3 protein: CASSRHGRAGYTF
J gene: TRBJ2-5; D gene: TRBD2; V gene: TRBV11-2; clone size: few; CDR3 DNA: TGTGCCAGCCGTCGGGGAGGCGGGGGGCAAGAGACCCAGTACTTC; CDR3 protein: CASRRGGGGQETQYF
J gene: TRBJ1-5; D gene: TRBD1; V gene: TRBV29-1; clone size: .; CDR3 DNA: TGCAGCGTTGGACAGGGTAGCAATCAGCCCCAGCATTTT; CDR3 protein: CSVGQGSNQPQHF
J gene: TRBJ2-3; D gene: TRBD2; V gene: TRBV5-1; clone size: .; CDR3 DNA: TGCGCCAGCAGCCAAGGGACTATCCCTAGAGATACGCAGTATTTT; CDR3 protein: CASSQGTIPRDTQYF
J gene: TRBJ1-2; D gene: .; V gene: TRBV9; clone size: .; CDR3 DNA: TGTGCCAGCAGCGTAAGAGCCCAGGGGTCCTATGGCTACACCTTC; CDR3 protein: CASSVRAQGSYGYTF
J gene: TRBJ1-5; D gene: .; V gene: TRBV19; clone size: few; CDR3 DNA: TGTGCCAGTACTCACAGAGACAATCAGCCCCAGCATTTT; CDR3 protein: CASTHRDNQPQHF
J gene: TRBJ2-7; D gene: .; V gene: TRBV2; clone size: .; CDR3 DNA: TGTGCCACCCTCCCGGCAGGGGAAGCCTACGAGCAGTACTTC; CDR3 protein: CATLPAGEAYEQYF
J gene: TRBJ2-5; D gene: TRBD1; V gene: TRBV30; clone size: .; CDR3 DNA: TGTGCCTGGAACCGGGACAGGGGGCAAGAGACCCAGTACTTC; CDR3 protein: CAWNRDRGQETQYF
J gene: TRBJ1-1; D gene: TRBD1; V gene: TRBV2; clone size: .; CDR3 DNA: TGTGCCAGCAGTGAGACAGGGCCTGAAGCTTTCTTT; CDR3 protein: CASSETGPEAFF
J gene: TRBJ1-6; D gene: .; V gene: TRBV18; clone size: .; CDR3 DNA: TGTGCCAGCTCACTAGACCGTCAGTCAGGTTCACCCCTCCACTTT; CDR3 protein: CASSLDRQSGSPLHF